This T cell receptor beta chain was recovered during a study of vaccination effects on CD4 cells after COVID-19. Study findings and constraints: Late post-vaccination samples showed marked contraction of infection- and vaccine-induced clones. Healthy vaccinees had only 1 of 255 vaccine-induced clones cross-react with common cold coronaviruses.

Some clones are missing from TCRdb's copy, which holds only in-frame ones; the method was immunoSEQ multiplex PCR. This table holds 35,000 to 40,000 clones, about three fifths found once. This clone occurred a few times. The antigen is undetermined. Antigen-specific CD4+ T cells expanded by the ViraFEST assay with viral peptide pools were then sequenced. Following an approximately 10-day culture, CD4+ T cells were purified. Vaccinated recipients, who were negative for nucleocapsid antibodies, had no history of SARS-CoV-2 infection. The sequenced sample was CD4+ T cells from PBMCs cultured with HCoV-OC43 spike peptides, obtained before COVID-19 vaccination. Subset given: HCoV-OC43 spike overlapping peptide pool stimulation. This receptor was obtained from a human donor who received a COVID-19 vaccine.

CDR3 nucleotide sequence: TGTGCCAGCAGTTTCGGACAGGGGATGGGGGAGACCCAGTACTTC. Protein product: CASSFGQGMGETQYF. The V gene is TRBV27, the J gene TRBJ2-5; TRBD1 matches 9 bases. The V segment lost 3 bases and the J segment 5 bases; nucleotides outside the gene matches: 7. CDR1 is MNHEY, CDR2 SMNVEV, per germline (reference sequence). The CDR3 spans 15 residues.